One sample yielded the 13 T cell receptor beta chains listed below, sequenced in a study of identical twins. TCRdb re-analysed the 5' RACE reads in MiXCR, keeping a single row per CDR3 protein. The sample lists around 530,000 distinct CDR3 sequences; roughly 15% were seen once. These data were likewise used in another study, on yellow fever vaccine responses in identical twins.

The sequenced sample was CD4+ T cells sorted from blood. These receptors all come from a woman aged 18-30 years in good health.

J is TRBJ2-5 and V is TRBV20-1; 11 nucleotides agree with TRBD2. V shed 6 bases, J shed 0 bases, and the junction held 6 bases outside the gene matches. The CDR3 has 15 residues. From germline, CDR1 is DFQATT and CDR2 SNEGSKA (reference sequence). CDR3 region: CSASGTSGNQETQYF. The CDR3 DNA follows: TGCAGTGCAAGTGGGACTAGCGGAAACCAAGAGACCCAGTACTTC.

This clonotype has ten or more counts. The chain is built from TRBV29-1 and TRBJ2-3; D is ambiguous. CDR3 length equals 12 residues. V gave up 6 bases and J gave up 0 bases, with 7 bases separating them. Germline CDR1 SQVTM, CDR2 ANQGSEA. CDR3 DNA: TGCAGCGTCACCCCTAGCACAGATACGCAGTATTTT. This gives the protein CSVTPSTDTQYF.

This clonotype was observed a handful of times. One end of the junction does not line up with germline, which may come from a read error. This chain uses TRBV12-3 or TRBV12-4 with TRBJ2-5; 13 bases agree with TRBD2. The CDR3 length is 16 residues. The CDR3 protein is CASSSGTSGVRETQHF. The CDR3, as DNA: TGTGCCAGCAGTTCCGGGACTAGCGGGGTGCGGGAGACCCAGCACTTC.

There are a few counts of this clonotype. CDR3: CASSLAGVGEKLFF. CDR3 in DNA: TGTGCCAGCAGTTTAGCAGGGGTAGGGGAAAAACTGTTTTTT. The V and J genes are TRBV28 and TRBJ1-4; a weak D match, TRBD1 (6 bases). The V end was cut by 2 bases, the J end by 8 bases, with 12 bases between. There are 14 residues in the CDR3. Germline V gene sequence: CDR1 MDHEN, CDR2 SYDVKM.

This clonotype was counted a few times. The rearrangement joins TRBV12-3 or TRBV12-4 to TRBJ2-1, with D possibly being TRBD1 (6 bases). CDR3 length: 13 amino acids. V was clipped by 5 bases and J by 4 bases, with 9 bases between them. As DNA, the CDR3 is TGTGCCAGCAGTCCAACAGGGTACAATGAGCAGTTCTTC. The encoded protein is CASSPTGYNEQFF.

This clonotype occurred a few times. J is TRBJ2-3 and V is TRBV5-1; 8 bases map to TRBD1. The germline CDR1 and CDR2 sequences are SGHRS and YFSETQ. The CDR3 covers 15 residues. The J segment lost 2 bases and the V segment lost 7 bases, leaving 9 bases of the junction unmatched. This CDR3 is CASWGGTGATDTQYF. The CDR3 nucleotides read TGCGCCAGCTGGGGTGGGACAGGAGCCACAGATACGCAGTATTTT.

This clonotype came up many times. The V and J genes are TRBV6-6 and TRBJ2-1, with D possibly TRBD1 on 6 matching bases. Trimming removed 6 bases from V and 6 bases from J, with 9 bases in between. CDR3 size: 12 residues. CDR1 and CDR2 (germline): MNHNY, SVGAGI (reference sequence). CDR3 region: CASSRGGNEQFF. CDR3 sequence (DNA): TGTGCCAGCAGCAGAGGGGGCAATGAGCAGTTCTTC.

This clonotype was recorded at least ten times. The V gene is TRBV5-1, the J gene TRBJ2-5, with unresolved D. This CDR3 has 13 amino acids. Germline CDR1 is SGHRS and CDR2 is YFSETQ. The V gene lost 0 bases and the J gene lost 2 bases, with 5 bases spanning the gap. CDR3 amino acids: CASSLDRQETQYF. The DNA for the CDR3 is TGCGCCAGCAGCTTGGACAGACAAGAGACCCAGTACTTC.

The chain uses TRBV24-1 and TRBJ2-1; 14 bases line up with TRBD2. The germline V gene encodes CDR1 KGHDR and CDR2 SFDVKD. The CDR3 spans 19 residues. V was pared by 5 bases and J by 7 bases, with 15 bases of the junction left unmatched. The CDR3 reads CATSGAGLAGAGSYNEQFF. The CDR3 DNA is TGTGCCACCAGTGGGGCGGGACTAGCGGGGGCTGGTTCGTATAATGAGCAGTTCTTC.

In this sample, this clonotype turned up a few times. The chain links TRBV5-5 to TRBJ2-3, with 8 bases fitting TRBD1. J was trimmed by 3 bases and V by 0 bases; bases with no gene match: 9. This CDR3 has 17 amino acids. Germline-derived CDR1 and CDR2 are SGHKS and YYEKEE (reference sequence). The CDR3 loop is CASSLDAGGALTDTQYF. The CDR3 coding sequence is TGTGCCAGCAGCTTGGACGCAGGGGGCGCCCTTACAGATACGCAGTATTTT.

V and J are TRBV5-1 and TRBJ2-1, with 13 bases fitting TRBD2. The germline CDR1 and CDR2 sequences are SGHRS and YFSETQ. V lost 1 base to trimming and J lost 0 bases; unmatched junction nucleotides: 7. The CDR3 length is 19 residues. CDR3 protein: CASSLTTSGRLSSYNEQFF. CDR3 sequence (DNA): TGCGCCAGCAGCTTGACGACTAGCGGGAGGCTCAGCTCCTACAATGAGCAGTTCTTC.

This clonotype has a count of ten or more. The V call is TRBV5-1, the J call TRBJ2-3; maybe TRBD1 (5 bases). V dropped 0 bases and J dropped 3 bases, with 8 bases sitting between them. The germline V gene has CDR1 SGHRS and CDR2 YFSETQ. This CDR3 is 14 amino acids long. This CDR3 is CASSLVGATDTQYF. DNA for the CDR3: TGCGCCAGCAGCTTGGTTGGGGCAACAGATACGCAGTATTTT.

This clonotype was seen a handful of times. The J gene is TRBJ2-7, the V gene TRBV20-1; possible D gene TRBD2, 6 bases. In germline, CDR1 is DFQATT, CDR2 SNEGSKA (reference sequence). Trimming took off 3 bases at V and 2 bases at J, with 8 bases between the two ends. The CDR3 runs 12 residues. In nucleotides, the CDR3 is TGCAGTGCTAGGGACTACACCTACGAGCAGTACTTC. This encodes CSARDYTYEQYF.